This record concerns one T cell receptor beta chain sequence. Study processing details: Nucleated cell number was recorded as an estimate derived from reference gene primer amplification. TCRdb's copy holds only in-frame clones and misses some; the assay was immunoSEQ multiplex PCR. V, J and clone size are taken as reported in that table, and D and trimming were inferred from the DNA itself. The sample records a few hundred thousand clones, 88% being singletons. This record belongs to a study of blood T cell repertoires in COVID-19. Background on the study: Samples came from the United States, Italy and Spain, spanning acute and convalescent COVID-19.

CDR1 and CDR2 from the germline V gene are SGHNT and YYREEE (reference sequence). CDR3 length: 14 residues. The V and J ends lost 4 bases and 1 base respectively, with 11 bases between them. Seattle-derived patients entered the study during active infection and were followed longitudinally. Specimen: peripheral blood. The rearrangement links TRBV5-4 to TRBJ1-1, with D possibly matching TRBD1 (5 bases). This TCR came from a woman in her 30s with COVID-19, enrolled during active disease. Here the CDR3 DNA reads TGTGCCAGCAGCCGGGGGTGGACGAACACTGAAGCTTTCTTT. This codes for CASSRGWTNTEAFF.